This TCR beta chain derives from a study of T cell repertoires in cytomegalovirus infection. Study-level information: Public TCR beta signatures were indicative of both CMV infection and a matching HLA type. General study findings and limits: The response measured ex vivo was dominated by TCR beta clonotypes (HLA-C-restricted and CMV-specific). CMV carriers with the relevant HLA were identified by cumulative public TCR beta family frequency.

TCRdb reprocessed the reads via MiXCR and lists one record per CDR3 protein. The sample records hundreds of thousands of distinct CDR3 sequences, about 24% being singletons. Notes on this clonotype: Antigen specificity is unknown. Relative to the germline gene, one junction end is altered; a read error may explain this.

There are 21 residues in the CDR3. Germline V gene sequence: CDR1 MNHNY, CDR2 SVGAGI (reference sequence). The V gene is TRBV6-6, the J gene TRBJ2-5; 14 nucleotides line up with TRBD2. This clonotype was obtained from a human donor in good health (CMV status not recorded). Some clones in this sample may be carry-over from other donors' samples. Sequenced input: CD8+ T cells from PBMCs. The chain's CDR3 is CASGYSSSTSGGVPYQETQYF. The CDR3 DNA reads as TGTGCCAGCGGTTACTCGAGCTCGACTAGCGGGGGGGTACCGTACCAAGAGACCCAGTACTTC.